What follows are 14 T cell receptor beta chains derived from one specimen sequenced in a study of blood T cells in healthy people across ages. With a J-beta primer mix and a sample-barcoded 5' primer, a second PCR ran about 7 to 12 cycles. TCRdb re-called the 5' RACE reads through MiXCR, storing one row per CDR3 protein. The sample includes approximately 800,000 distinct CDR3 sequences, more than 20% of them seen just once. This sample also belongs to another study, concerning T cells of mothers and their children.

The sequenced sample consisted of blood. Receptors were obtained from a boy aged 10-17 years in good health.

This clonotype was seen only a few times. The CDR3, as DNA: TGCGCCAGCAGCTTGGCAGAACGTTCACCCCTCCACTTT. This gives the protein CASSLAERSPLHF. The chain joins TRBV5-1 to TRBJ1-6, with D uncertain. This CDR3 comprises 13 residues. Trimming removed 0 bases at V and 9 bases at J, with 7 bases between. CDR1 SGHRS and CDR2 YFSETQ come from the germline V gene.

This clonotype has only a few counts. DNA of the CDR3: TGTGCCAGCAGTGAAGCGCTCGTTTATGACTACCAAAGCTCCTACAATGAGCAGTTCTTC. Its protein is CASSEALVYDYQSSYNEQFF. The chain recombines TRBV6-1 with TRBJ2-1, with D perhaps TRBD2 (5 bases). Trimming removed 0 bases from V and 0 bases from J, with 21 bases in between. Germline V gives CDR1 MNHNS, CDR2 SASEGT. The CDR3 is 20 residues long.

The CDR3 region is CASSLETGFNQPQHF. DNA of the CDR3: TGTGCCAGCAGCTTAGAGACAGGGTTCAATCAGCCCCAGCATTTT. The chain joins TRBV7-2 to TRBJ1-5; 7 bases agree with TRBD1. The J segment lost 3 bases and the V segment lost 1 base, leaving 3 bases of the junction unmatched. Germline V gene sequence: CDR1 SGHTA, CDR2 FQGNSA. There are 15 residues in the CDR3.

The chain employs TRBV28 and TRBJ2-7, with a tentative D call TRBD1 (5 bases). Per germline, CDR1 MDHEN and CDR2 SYDVKM. The CDR3 has 12 residues. Trimming took off 4 bases at V and 9 bases at J, with 13 bases between the two ends. DNA of the CDR3: TGTGCCAGCAGTTATGACAGCCGGGTGCAGTACTTC. Amino acid sequence: CASSYDSRVQYF.

V is TRBV12-3 or TRBV12-4 and J is TRBJ2-3, with TRBD1 matching 8 bases. The CDR3 totals 15 residues. Trimming removed 3 bases from V and 2 bases from J; junction bases left unmatched: 4. The CDR3 sequence is CASSFRTGITDTQYF. The CDR3 nucleotides read TGTGCCAGCAGTTTTAGGACAGGGATCACAGATACGCAGTATTTT.

This clonotype turned up a few times. V is TRBV7-8 and J is TRBJ2-7; a weak D match, TRBD2 (6 bases). V was shortened by 5 bases and J by 2 bases, with 13 bases between the two germline ends. CDR1 is SGHVS and CDR2 is FQNEAQ in the germline V gene. The CDR3 covers 14 residues. CDR3 residues: CASSPFSGPYEQYF. The CDR3 DNA reads TGTGCCAGCAGCCCATTTAGCGGTCCCTACGAGCAGTACTTC.

This rearrangement joins TRBV20-1 to TRBJ2-7; D call uncertain. The CDR3 sequence is 12 residues long. Germline V gives CDR1 DFQATT, CDR2 SNEGSKA (reference sequence). Trimming pared 3 bases from V and 4 bases from J, leaving 10 bases between. CDR3 DNA: TGCAGTGCTAGCCGGTTTAGGTACGAGCAGTACTTC. Translation gives CSASRFRYEQYF.

J is TRBJ2-3 and V is TRBV6-1; 10 bases map to TRBD2. Trimming cost V 1 base and J 1 base; bases outside gene matches: 5. CDR1 and CDR2 from the germline V gene are MNHNS and SASEGT. The CDR3 is 17 amino acids. The CDR3 is CASSEERTSGGTDTQYF. In nucleotides, the CDR3 is TGTGCCAGCAGTGAAGAGCGAACTAGCGGGGGCACAGATACGCAGTATTTT.

This clonotype was detected a few times. The chain couples TRBV28 to TRBJ2-5; D could derive from TRBD1 or TRBD2 (5 bases each). Trimming took 4 bases from V and 5 from J, leaving 26 bases between them. Germline V lookup: CDR1 MDHEN, CDR2 SYDVKM. CDR3 length: 18 residues. The CDR3 region has the DNA TGTGCCAGCAGTTCTCCCTGGGGACCCCCGGAGGCTCAGGAGACCCAGTACTTC. It is translated as CASSSPWGPPEAQETQYF.

This clonotype was seen a handful of times. This chain uses TRBV10-3 with TRBJ2-7; 10 positions agree with TRBD1. The ends lost 6 bases at V and 4 bases at J; junction bases unmatched: 3. Germline V gives CDR1 ENHRY, CDR2 SYGVKD. The CDR3 contains 13 residues. Here the CDR3 reads CAIRWDRGYEQYF. As DNA, the CDR3 is TGTGCCATCAGGTGGGACAGGGGATACGAGCAGTACTTC.

This clonotype came up a few times. The chain couples TRBV7-2 to TRBJ1-1; possibly TRBD1 for D (6 bases). The CDR3 is made up of 14 amino acids. V was shortened by 6 bases and J by 3 bases, with 14 bases between the two germline ends. The germline V gene has CDR1 SGHTA and CDR2 FQGNSA. This CDR3 is CASSLSGGYTEAFF. DNA of the CDR3: TGTGCCAGCAGTTTATCCGGGGGCTACACTGAAGCTTTCTTT.

The gene calls are TRBV5-1 and TRBJ2-1, with D possibly being TRBD1 (7 bases). Germline V gene lookup returns CDR1 SGHRS and CDR2 YFSETQ. Trimming removed 7 bases from V and 3 bases from J, with 17 bases in between. The CDR3 contains 15 residues. CDR3 coding DNA: TGCGCCAGCTCAAGAGGGGGGACAGACTACAATGAGCAGTTCTTC. Its protein is CASSRGGTDYNEQFF.

This clonotype was seen a few times. The CDR3 region is CASSYTLDSETQYF. In nucleotides, the CDR3 is TGTGCCAGCAGTTACACACTAGACTCAGAGACCCAGTACTTC. V and J are TRBV6-5 and TRBJ2-5; D might be TRBD2 (5 bases). The CDR3 spans 14 residues. CDR1 and CDR2 from the germline V gene are MNHEY and SVGAGI. Trimming removed 2 bases at V and 4 bases at J, with 11 bases between.

The chain joins TRBV11-2 to TRBJ2-3, with a possible D match to TRBD2 (5 bases). The CDR3 consists of 18 residues. Germline V gene lookup returns CDR1 SGHAT and CDR2 FQNNGV. V was pared by 3 bases and J by 0 bases, with 19 bases between. DNA for the CDR3: TGTGCCAGCAGCTTCCACCCTACTAGTGGTGCTAGCACAGATACGCAGTATTTT. This codes for CASSFHPTSGASTDTQYF.